This is a list of T cell receptor beta chains from one sample in a study of regulatory T cells in long-lasting Graves disease. MiXCR, applied by TCRdb to the multiplex PCR reads, yields one record per CDR3 protein. The sample comprises 400,000 to 450,000 distinct CDR3 sequences, 15% of which are singletons, and 16% rests with the top ten. This sample also appeared in a second study, on T cells in Graves' hyperthyroidism and ophthalmopathy.

The sequencing here drew on peripheral blood mononuclear cells (PBMCs), taken at new diagnosis, from a patient treated with antithyroid drugs. These receptors were collected from a woman in her 30s with Graves disease. The CDR3 runs from the conserved cysteine through the conserved F or W. D genes are given only for firm matches. Size is stated for part of the rows, as once, few or many counts, or as a class when the clone is expanded.

TRBV20-1	many	TRBJ1-4	TRBD1	TGCAGTGCTAGAGACCGGCCAGGGGGGGAAAAACTGTTTTTT	CSARDRPGGEKLFF
TRBV20-1	many	TRBJ2-7	TRBD2	TGCAGTCCTAGCGGGAACTCCTACGAGCAGTACTTC	CSPSGNSYEQYF
TRBV29-1	few	TRBJ2-3	.	TGCAGCGTCATAACAGCTTCAAATACGCAGTATTTT	CSVITASNTQYF
TRBV6-5	few	TRBJ2-1	.	TGTGCCAGCAGTTCCTGGAGTGGTGAGCAGTTCTTC	CASSSWSGEQFF
TRBV29-1	.	TRBJ2-7	TRBD1	TGCAGCGTTGAAGGTTTTACAACCGGGACAGGGGGCTACGAGCAGTACTTC	CSVEGFTTGTGGYEQYF
TRBV12-3/TRBV12-4	many	TRBJ2-7	.	TGTGCCAGCAGTTTATTTCGGGAGAGCGACGAGCAGTACTTC	CASSLFRESDEQYF
TRBV28	many	TRBJ1-3	.	TGTGCCAGCAGTTTTAGGGGCTCTGGAAACACCATATATTTT	CASSFRGSGNTIYF
TRBV6-5	many	TRBJ2-5	.	TGTGCCAGCAGTTACGGGGGAGGCAGCTTCTTCCAAGAGACCCAGTACTTC	CASSYGGGSFFQETQYF
TRBV5-1	many	TRBJ2-7	.	TGCGCCAGCAGCTTTTTGGGGCGTAGCTCCTACGAGCAGTACTTC	CASSFLGRSSYEQYF
TRBV28	few	TRBJ2-3	.	TGTGCCAGCAGTTTTGGACGCCTAGGGGGCACAGATACGCAGTATTTT	CASSFGRLGGTDTQYF
TRBV30	.	TRBJ2-3	TRBD2	TGTGCCTGGAGTGTACGGGTTGGAGCGGGGATCACAGATACGCAGTATTTT	CAWSVRVGAGITDTQYF
TRBV13	many	TRBJ2-3	.	TGTGCCAGCAGCCTCAGGGGTCAGCTCTACACAGATACGCAGTATTTT	CASSLRGQLYTDTQYF
TRBV5-1	.	TRBJ2-3	.	TGCGCCAGCAGCTTGGTTGGAGGGACATTTAAAGATACGCAGTATTTT	CASSLVGGTFKDTQYF
TRBV29-1	many	TRBJ1-1	.	TGCAGCGTTGTTCGGGGGTTGACTGAAGCTTTCTTT	CSVVRGLTEAFF
TRBV10-3	.	TRBJ2-7	TRBD1	TGTGCCATCCACCCTGACAGGGTCAGCTCCTACGAGCAGTACTTC	CAIHPDRVSSYEQYF
TRBV29-1	few	TRBJ1-2	TRBD1	TGCAGCGTTGAAGGGGTGACAGGGGGCGGCCAAGGCTACACCTTC	CSVEGVTGGGQGYTF
TRBV5-6	few	TRBJ2-5	.	TGTGCCAGCAGCTTGCTTCAGACCCAGTACTTC	CASSLLQTQYF
TRBV11-3	.	TRBJ1-4	TRBD1	TGTGCCAGCAGCGGGAGGGGGCATGAAAAACTGTTTTTT	CASSGRGHEKLFF
TRBV29-1	many	TRBJ2-1	.	TGCAGCGTGGCGATGGACAATGAGCAGTTCTTC	CSVAMDNEQFF
TRBV4-1	many	TRBJ2-5	TRBD2	TGCGCCAGCAGCCAATCGGGGGGAGGAAAAGAGACCCAGTACTTC	CASSQSGGGKETQYF
TRBV24-1	few	TRBJ1-2	TRBD1	TGTGCCACCAGTGACCCCGGGACAGGGGGCGGCTACACCTTC	CATSDPGTGGGYTF
TRBV30	many	TRBJ2-7	.	TGTGCCGGGGACGGCGCAATGGGGGTCTACGAGCAGTACTTC	CAGDGAMGVYEQYF
TRBV5-6	.	TRBJ1-1	.	TGTGCCAGCAGCTTGGTGGCAGGGTTGGACACTGAAGCTTTCTTT	CASSLVAGLDTEAFF
TRBV27	many	TRBJ2-2	TRBD1	TGTGCCAGCCACAGGGGTAGTTTAACCGGGGAGCTGTTTTTT	CASHRGSLTGELFF
TRBV29-1	many	TRBJ2-1	.	TGCAGCGTTTATGCGGGGCAGGGATTGAATGAGCAGTTCTTC	CSVYAGQGLNEQFF
TRBV20-1	many	TRBJ2-3	.	TGCAGTGCTACCCGGGACCCCGCCGTTGCGCAGTATTTT	CSATRDPAVAQYF
TRBV15	few	TRBJ1-1	TRBD1	TGTGCCACCAGCGGCGCGACAGGGGGCAACACTGAAGCTTTCTTT	CATSGATGGNTEAFF
TRBV11-2	.	TRBJ2-1	TRBD2	TGTGCCAGCAGCTTAGGGGTAGCGGGAGGGCCAAATGAGCAGTTCTTC	CASSLGVAGGPNEQFF
TRBV19	many	TRBJ2-3	.	TGTGCCAGTAGCCTGGTCGAGGGAGCAACAGATACGCAGTATTTT	CASSLVEGATDTQYF
TRBV29-1	.	TRBJ1-1	.	TGCAGCGTCCGCGGACAGCACACGAACACTGAAGCTTTCTTT	CSVRGQHTNTEAFF
TRBV7-6	few	TRBJ2-1	.	TGTGCCAGCAGCTTCATAGAGGGGCTATGGAATGAGCAGTTCTTC	CASSFIEGLWNEQFF
TRBV24-1	few	TRBJ2-5	.	TGTGCCACCAGTGATTTTCGCGGCCAAGAGACCCAGTACTTC	CATSDFRGQETQYF
TRBV4-1	.	TRBJ2-7	TRBD2	TGCGCCAGCAGCCAAGATGGACTAGCGACTTACGAGCAGTACTTC	CASSQDGLATYEQYF
TRBV12-3/TRBV12-4	many	TRBJ1-6	.	TGTGCCAGCAGTTTATTTGGGGATTCACCCCTCCACTTT	CASSLFGDSPLHF
TRBV19	.	TRBJ2-7	.	TGTGCCAGTAGTATAGAACGCCTAAACGAGCAGTACTTC	CASSIERLNEQYF
TRBV18	many	TRBJ2-7	.	TGTGCCAGCTCACCTTATGCCGGGAGTACCTACGAGCAGTACTTC	CASSPYAGSTYEQYF
TRBV7-3	few	TRBJ2-1	.	TGTGCCAGCAGCCCGGGCCCTTGGGACGATGAGCAGTTCTTC	CASSPGPWDDEQFF
TRBV6-1	many	TRBJ2-3	TRBD2	TGTGCCAGCTCAAGACCCCCGCTCCTAGCGGGAGCGGCCCCAGATACGCAGTATTTT	CASSRPPLLAGAAPDTQYF
TRBV24-1	few	TRBJ2-3	TRBD2	TGTGCCACCAGTGATCCCAAGGCGGGGGGCACAGATACGCAGTATTTT	CATSDPKAGGTDTQYF
TRBV7-9	few	TRBJ2-3	.	TGTGCCAGCAGCGAGACGACCAGCGGCACAGATACGCAGTATTTT	CASSETTSGTDTQYF
TRBV30	.	TRBJ2-7	TRBD2	TGTGCCTGGAGCCGCGGGACTAGTGGATACGAGCAGTACTTC	CAWSRGTSGYEQYF
TRBV27	many	TRBJ1-5	.	TGTGCCAGCAGTTTAGCAGGGGTCGGCAATCAGCCCCAGCATTTT	CASSLAGVGNQPQHF
TRBV24-1	few	TRBJ2-3	.	TGTGCCACCAGTGATCCGGGAAGGACCACAGATACGCAGTATTTT	CATSDPGRTTDTQYF
TRBV6-1	many	TRBJ1-5	.	TGTGCCAGCAGGAGTAGGGTCATCCAGCCCCAGCATTTT	CASRSRVIQPQHF
TRBV19	.	TRBJ2-1	TRBD2	TGTGCCAGCCAACCGGGACTAGGATACAATGAGCAGTTCTTC	CASQPGLGYNEQFF
TRBV6-1	.	TRBJ1-4	.	TGTGCCAGCAGTGGGGGGTCGGTCCGGGGTGAAAAACTGTTTTTT	CASSGGSVRGEKLFF
TRBV28	.	TRBJ2-7	TRBD1	TGTGCCAGCGGGATTCCGGGACAGGGGATCTACGAGCAGTACTTC	CASGIPGQGIYEQYF
TRBV7-3	.	TRBJ2-7	.	TGTGCCAGCAGCTTAACTCCCCCGGGACGTCCTACCTACGAGCAGTACTTC	CASSLTPPGRPTYEQYF
TRBV18	many	TRBJ2-1	TRBD2	TGTGCCAGCTCACCCCCTATAGCGGGAGAGAATGAGCAGTTCTTC	CASSPPIAGENEQFF